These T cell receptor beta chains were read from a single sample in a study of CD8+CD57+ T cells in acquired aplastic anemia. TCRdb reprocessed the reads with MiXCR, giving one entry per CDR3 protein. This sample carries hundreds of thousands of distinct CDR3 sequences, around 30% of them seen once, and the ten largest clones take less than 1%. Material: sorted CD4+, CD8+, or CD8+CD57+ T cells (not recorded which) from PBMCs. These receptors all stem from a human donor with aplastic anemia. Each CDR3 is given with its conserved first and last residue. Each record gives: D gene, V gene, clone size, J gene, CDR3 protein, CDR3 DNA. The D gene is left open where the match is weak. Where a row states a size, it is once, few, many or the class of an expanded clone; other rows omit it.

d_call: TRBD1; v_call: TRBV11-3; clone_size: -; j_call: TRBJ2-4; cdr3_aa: CASSGNRGENIQYF; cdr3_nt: TGTGCCAGCAGCGGTAACAGGGGCGAAAACATTCAGTACTTC
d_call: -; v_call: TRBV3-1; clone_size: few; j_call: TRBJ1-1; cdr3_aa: CASSQDVSPRGAFF; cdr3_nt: TGTGCCAGCAGCCAAGATGTATCACCGAGGGGGGCTTTCTTT
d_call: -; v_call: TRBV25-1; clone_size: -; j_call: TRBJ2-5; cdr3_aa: CASSYNPFRQETQYF; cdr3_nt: TGTGCCAGCAGTTACAATCCGTTTAGACAAGAGACCCAGTACTTC
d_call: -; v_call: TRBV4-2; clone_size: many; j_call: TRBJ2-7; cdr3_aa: CASSQVSRVSYEQYF; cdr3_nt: TGTGCCAGCAGCCAAGTGTCCAGGGTCTCCTACGAGCAGTACTTC
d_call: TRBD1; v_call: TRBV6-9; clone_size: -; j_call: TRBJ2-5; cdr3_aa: CASMKGQGQETQYF; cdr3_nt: TGTGCCAGCATGAAAGGACAGGGCCAAGAGACCCAGTACTTC
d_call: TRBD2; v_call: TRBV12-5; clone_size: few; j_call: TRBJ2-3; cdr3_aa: CASGLIVGTSVADTQYF; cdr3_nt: TGTGCTAGTGGTTTGATTGTAGGGACTAGCGTGGCAGATACGCAGTATTTT
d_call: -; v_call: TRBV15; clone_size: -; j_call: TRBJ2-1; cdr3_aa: CATSLSWGQSYNEQFF; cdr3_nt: TGTGCCACCAGCCTCTCCTGGGGGCAGTCCTACAATGAGCAGTTCTTC
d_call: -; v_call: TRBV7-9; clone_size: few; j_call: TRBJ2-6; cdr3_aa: CASSPLGVGANVLTF; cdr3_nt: TGTGCCAGCAGCCCCCTGGGGGTGGGGGCCAACGTCCTGACTTTC
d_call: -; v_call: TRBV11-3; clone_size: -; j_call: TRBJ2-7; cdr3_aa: CASSLDSDSYGQYF; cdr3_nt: TGTGCCAGCAGCTTAGACAGTGATTCCTACGGGCAGTACTTC
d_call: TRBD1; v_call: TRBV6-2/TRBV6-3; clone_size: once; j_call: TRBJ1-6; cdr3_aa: CASKGQGVISPLHF; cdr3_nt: TGTGCCAGCAAGGGACAGGGAGTTATCTCACCCCTCCACTTT
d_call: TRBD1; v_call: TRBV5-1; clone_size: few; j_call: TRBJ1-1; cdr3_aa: CASSLDGRGQTEAFF; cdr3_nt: TGCGCCAGCAGCTTGGATGGCAGGGGGCAGACTGAAGCTTTCTTT
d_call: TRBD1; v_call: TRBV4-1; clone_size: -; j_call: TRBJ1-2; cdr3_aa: CASSQGLQGALSGYTF; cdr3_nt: TGCGCCAGCAGCCAAGGCCTACAGGGGGCCCTCAGCGGCTACACCTTC
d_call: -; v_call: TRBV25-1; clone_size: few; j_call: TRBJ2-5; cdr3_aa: CASSVGRETQYF; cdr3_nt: TGTGCCAGCAGTGTGGGCAGGGAGACCCAGTACTTC
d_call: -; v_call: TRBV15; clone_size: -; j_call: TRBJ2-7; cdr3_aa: CATSRDRGTAYEQYF; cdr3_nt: TGTGCCACCAGCAGAGATCGCGGGACAGCTTACGAGCAGTACTTC
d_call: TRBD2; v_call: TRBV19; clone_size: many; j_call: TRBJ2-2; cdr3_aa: CASLLVAGVGELFF; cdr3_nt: TGTGCCTCACTCTTAGTAGCGGGGGTTGGGGAGCTGTTTTTT
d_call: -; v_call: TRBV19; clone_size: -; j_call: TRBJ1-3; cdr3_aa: CASSINVGISGNTIYF; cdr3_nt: TGTGCCAGTAGTATCAACGTTGGGATCTCTGGAAACACCATATATTTT
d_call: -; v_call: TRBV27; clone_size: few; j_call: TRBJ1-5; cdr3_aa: CASAKGFTQPQHF; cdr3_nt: TGTGCCAGCGCCAAGGGGTTTACTCAGCCCCAGCATTTT
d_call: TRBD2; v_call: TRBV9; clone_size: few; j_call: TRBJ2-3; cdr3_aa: CASSIGLAGPTDTQYF; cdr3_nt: TGTGCCAGCAGCATCGGACTAGCGGGGCCCACGGATACGCAGTATTTT
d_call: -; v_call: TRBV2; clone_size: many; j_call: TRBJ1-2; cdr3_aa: CASSAGVYGYTF; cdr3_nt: TGTGCCAGCAGCGCAGGAGTTTATGGCTACACCTTC
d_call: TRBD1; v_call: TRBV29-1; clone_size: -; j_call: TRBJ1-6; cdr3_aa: CSGSRGQSPLHF; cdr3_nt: TGCAGCGGGTCCAGGGGGCAATCACCCCTCCACTTT
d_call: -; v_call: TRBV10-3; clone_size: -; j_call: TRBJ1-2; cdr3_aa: CASSEGGQASTF; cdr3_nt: TGTGCCAGCAGTGAAGGAGGACAAGCTAGCACCTTC
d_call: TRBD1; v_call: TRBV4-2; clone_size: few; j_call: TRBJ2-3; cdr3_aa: CASSQERGRTDTQYF; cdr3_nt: TGTGCCAGCAGCCAAGAGAGGGGGCGGACAGATACGCAGTATTTT
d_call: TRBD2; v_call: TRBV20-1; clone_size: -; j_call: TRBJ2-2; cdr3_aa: CSARAGLAGELFF; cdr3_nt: TGCAGTGCTAGAGCGGGACTAGCCGGGGAGCTGTTTTTT
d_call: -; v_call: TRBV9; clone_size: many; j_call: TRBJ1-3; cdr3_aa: CASSARGSGNTIYF; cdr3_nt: TGTGCCAGCAGCGCCAGGGGCTCTGGAAACACCATATATTTT
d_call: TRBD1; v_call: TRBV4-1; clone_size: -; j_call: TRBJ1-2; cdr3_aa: CASSQTGTGGGYTF; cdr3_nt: TGCGCCAGCAGCCAAACCGGGACAGGGGGCGGCTACACCTTC
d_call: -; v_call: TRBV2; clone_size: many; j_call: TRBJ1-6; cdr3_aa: CASSEDRSPLHF; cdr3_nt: TGTGCCAGCAGTGAGGACCGTTCACCCCTCCACTTT
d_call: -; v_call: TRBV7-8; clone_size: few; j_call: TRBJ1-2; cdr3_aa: CASSFPEGRSYTF; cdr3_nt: TGTGCCAGCAGCTTTCCGGAGGGTCGGAGCTATACCTTC
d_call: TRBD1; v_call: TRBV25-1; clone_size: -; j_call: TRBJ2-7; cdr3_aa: CASSQGQGFYEQYF; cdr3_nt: TGTGCCAGCAGTCAGGGACAGGGGTTCTACGAGCAGTACTTC
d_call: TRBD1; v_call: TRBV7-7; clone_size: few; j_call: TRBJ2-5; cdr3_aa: CASSSTGGLETQYF; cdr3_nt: TGTGCTAGCAGCTCGACAGGGGGATTGGAGACCCAGTACTTC
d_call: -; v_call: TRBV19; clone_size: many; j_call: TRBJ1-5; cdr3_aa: CASRSWVNQPQHF; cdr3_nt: TGTGCCAGTAGATCGTGGGTCAATCAGCCCCAGCATTTT
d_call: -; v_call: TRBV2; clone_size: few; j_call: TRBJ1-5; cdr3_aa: CATCNSSQPQHF; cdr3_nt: TGTGCCACCTGTAATAGCAGTCAGCCCCAGCATTTT
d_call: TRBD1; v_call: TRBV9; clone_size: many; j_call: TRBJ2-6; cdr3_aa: CASSTTGAGANVLTF; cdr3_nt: TGTGCCAGCAGCACGACAGGGGCTGGGGCCAACGTCCTGACTTTC
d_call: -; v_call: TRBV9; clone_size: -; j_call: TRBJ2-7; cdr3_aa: CASSEGVEVHEQYF; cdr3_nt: TGTGCCAGCAGTGAGGGGGTGGAGGTTCACGAGCAGTACTTC
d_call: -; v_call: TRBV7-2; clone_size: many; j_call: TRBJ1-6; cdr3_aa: CASSLAPKSSSYNSPLHF; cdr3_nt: TGTGCCAGCAGCTTAGCTCCCAAATCCAGCTCCTATAATTCACCCCTCCACTTT
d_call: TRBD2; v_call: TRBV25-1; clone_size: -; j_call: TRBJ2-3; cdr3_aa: CASSHFYPGGGTDTQYF; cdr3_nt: TGTGCCAGCAGCCACTTTTATCCGGGAGGGGGCACAGATACGCAGTATTTT
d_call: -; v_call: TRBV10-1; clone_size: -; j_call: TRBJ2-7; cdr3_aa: CASSVGEYEQYF; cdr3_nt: TGCGCCAGCAGCGTCGGAGAATACGAGCAGTACTTC
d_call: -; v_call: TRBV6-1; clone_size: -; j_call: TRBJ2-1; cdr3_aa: CASSQFSYNEQFF; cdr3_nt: TGTGCCAGCAGCCAGTTTTCCTACAATGAGCAGTTCTTC
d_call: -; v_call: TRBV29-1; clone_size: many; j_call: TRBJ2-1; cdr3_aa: CSVVLQGQYNEQFF; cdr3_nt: TGCAGCGTTGTCCTCCAGGGTCAGTACAATGAGCAGTTCTTC
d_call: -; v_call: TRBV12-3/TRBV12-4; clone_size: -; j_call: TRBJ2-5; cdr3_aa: CAISGTENQETQCF; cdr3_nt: TGTGCCATCAGTGGTACAGAGAACCAAGAGACCCAGTGCTTC
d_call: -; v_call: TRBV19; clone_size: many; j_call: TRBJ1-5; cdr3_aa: CASRRLYSNQPQHF; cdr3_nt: TGTGCCAGTAGAAGGCTTTATAGCAATCAGCCCCAGCATTTT
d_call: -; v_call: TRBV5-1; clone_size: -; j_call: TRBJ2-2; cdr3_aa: CASSLDAADTGELFF; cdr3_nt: TGCGCCAGCAGCTTGGATGCGGCCGACACCGGGGAGCTGTTTTTT
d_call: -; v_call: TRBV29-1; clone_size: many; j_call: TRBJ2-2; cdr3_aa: CSVEEQDTGELFF; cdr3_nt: TGCAGCGTTGAAGAACAGGACACCGGGGAGCTGTTTTTT
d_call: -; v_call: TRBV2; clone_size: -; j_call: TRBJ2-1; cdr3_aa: CASSAVRSCNEQFF; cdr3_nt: TGTGCCAGCAGTGCGGTGCGCTCCTGCAATGAGCAGTTCTTC
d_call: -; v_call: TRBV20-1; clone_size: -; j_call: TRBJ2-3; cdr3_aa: CSATGAGSGTDTQYF; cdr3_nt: TGCAGTGCTACCGGGGCAGGGAGCGGCACAGATACGCAGTATTTT
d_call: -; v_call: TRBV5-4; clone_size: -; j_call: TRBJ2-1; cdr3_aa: CASSLPSESRDEQFF; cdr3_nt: TGTGCCAGCAGCTTGCCTAGCGAGAGTCGGGATGAGCAGTTCTTC
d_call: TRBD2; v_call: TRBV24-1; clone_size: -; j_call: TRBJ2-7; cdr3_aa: CATSATSGRGEQYF; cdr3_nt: TGTGCCACCAGTGCAACTAGCGGGAGAGGCGAGCAGTACTTC
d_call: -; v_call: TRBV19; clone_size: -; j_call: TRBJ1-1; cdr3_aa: CASSPLRVVDTEAFF; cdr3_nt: TGTGCCAGTAGTCCACTCAGGGTTGTGGACACTGAAGCTTTCTTT
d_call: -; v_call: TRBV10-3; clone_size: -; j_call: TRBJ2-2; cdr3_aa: CAGRQLNTGELFF; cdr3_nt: TGTGCCGGACGACAGCTGAACACCGGGGAGCTGTTTTTT
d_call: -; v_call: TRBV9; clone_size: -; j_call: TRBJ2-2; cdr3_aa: CASSVLGGETSTGELFF; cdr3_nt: TGTGCCAGCAGCGTATTAGGGGGGGAGACCAGCACCGGGGAGCTGTTTTTT